This TCR beta chain stems from a study of human T cells and chemical hapten exposure. Study summary: Patch tests put 0.01% DPC on the upper back, read at 6 days. A patient group, mainly female, showed alopecia areata, totalis or universalis.

This CDR3 has 13 residues. Germline lookup yields CDR1 MNHNS and CDR2 SASEGT. Trimming pared 6 bases from V and 6 bases from J, leaving 12 bases between. Time point of the sample: patch test 1, 2 weeks after DPC sensitization. Treatment given: therapeutic diphenylcyclopropenone sensitization with weekly scalp DPC. The sample holds a few counts of this clonotype. Each CDR3 protein gets one entry after TCRdb re-called the RACE reads with MiXCR. The table lists more than 150,000 distinct CDR3 sequences, 13% to 15% of them singletons. The gene calls are TRBV6-1 and TRBJ1-3, with D unclear. The receptor's source is a woman aged 25-40 years with alopecia areata. Some clones in this sample may be carry-over from other donors' samples. Here the sequenced sample was whole blood, taken in connection with sensitization to the hapten diphenylcyclopropenone (DPC). The DNA of the CDR3 is TGTGCCAGCAGATGGAATATGGTAAACACCATATATTTT. It translates to CASRWNMVNTIYF.